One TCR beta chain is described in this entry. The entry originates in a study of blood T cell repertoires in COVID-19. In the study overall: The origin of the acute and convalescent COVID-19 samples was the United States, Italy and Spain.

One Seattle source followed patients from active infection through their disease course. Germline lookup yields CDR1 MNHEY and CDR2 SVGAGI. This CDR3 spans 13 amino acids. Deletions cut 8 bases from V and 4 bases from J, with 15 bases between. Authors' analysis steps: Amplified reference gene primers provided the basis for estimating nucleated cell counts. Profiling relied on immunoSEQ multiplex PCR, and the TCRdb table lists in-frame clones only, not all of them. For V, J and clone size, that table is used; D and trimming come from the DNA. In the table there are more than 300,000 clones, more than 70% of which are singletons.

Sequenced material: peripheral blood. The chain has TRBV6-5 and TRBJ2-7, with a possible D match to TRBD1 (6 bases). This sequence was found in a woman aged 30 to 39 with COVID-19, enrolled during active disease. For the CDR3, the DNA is TGTGCCAGCTGGACAGTTGGTACATACGAGCAGTACTTC. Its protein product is CASWTVGTYEQYF.